These 11 T cell receptor beta chains originate from one sample sequenced in a study of T cell responses to AZD1222 COVID-19 vaccine. Clones were read by immunoSEQ multiplex PCR, and TCRdb kept only the in-frame ones, dropping some. The top ten hold approximately 3.9% of the sample, which has around 200,000 clones, more than 85% seen once. Sequenced here: peripheral blood, sampled on day 0 of AZD1222 vaccination. The receptors originated from an adult in good health.

Details on this clone: The identical CDR3 is also encoded by other nucleotide sequences in the sample. This chain uses TRBV2 with TRBJ1-5; weak D call: TRBD1 (5 bases). The CDR3 loop spans 12 amino acids. Germline lookup yields CDR1 SNHLY and CDR2 FYNNEI. Trimming pared 8 bases from V and 3 bases from J, leaving 8 bases between. The CDR3: CASGGNNQPQHF. The CDR3 nucleotides read TGTGCCAGCGGGGGGAACAATCAGCCCCAGCATTTT.

As to this clone: The sample has other DNA sequences that encode this CDR3 too. V gene TRBV19 combines with J gene TRBJ1-1; D not certain. Germline assignment: CDR1 LNHDA and CDR2 SQIVND (reference sequence). The length of the CDR3 is 12 residues. Trimming stripped 5 bases from V and 1 base from J, with 5 bases between. CDR3 amino acids: CASSPGNTEAFF. For the CDR3, the DNA is TGTGCCAGTAGTCCCGGGAACACTGAAGCTTTCTTT.

The rearrangement links TRBV29-1 to TRBJ1-4; D unresolved. V was clipped by 7 bases and J by 2 bases, with 8 bases between them. Germline V gives CDR1 SQVTM, CDR2 ANQGSEA. This CDR3 is 12 amino acids long. The CDR3 region is CSAQGTNEKLFF. CDR3 DNA sequence: TGCAGCGCACAAGGGACTAATGAAAAACTGTTTTTT.

This chain links TRBV9 with TRBJ1-1; 7 bases match TRBD1. This CDR3 spans 16 amino acids. Germline values: CDR1 SGDLS, CDR2 YYNGEE. Unmatched junction bases numbered 13, after V lost 4 bases and J lost 4 bases. CDR3 amino acids: CASSPRGAQGGTEAFF. CDR3 nucleotides: TGTGCCAGCAGCCCTCGAGGTGCCCAGGGGGGCACTGAAGCTTTCTTT.

This clone was observed once. This chain uses TRBV19 with TRBJ2-6; 7 positions agree with TRBD1. Germline trimming cut 9 bases from V and 2 bases from J; bases unmatched to any gene: 4. Germline CDR1 LNHDA, CDR2 SQIVND (reference sequence). The CDR3 consists of 14 residues. The CDR3 loop is CASNQGAGANVLTF. CDR3 DNA: TGTGCCAGCAACCAGGGGGCTGGGGCCAACGTCCTGACTTTC. The full variable domain, its missing parts supplied by reference TRBV19 and TRBJ2-6, is DGGITQSPKYLFRKEGQNVTLSCEQNLNHDAMYWYRQDPGQGLRLIYYSQIVNDFQKGDIAEGYSVSREKKESFPLTVTSAQKNPTAFYLCASNQGAGANVLTFGAGSRLTVL.

This clone was detected only a few times. The chain employs TRBV2 and TRBJ1-1; 7 bases are a match to TRBD1. Trimming removed 6 bases from V and 7 bases from J; junction bases left unmatched: 14. Looked up from germline, CDR1 is SNHLY and CDR2 is FYNNEI. There are 15 residues in the CDR3. This chain's CDR3 is CASSPTAGGLGEAFF. As DNA, the CDR3 is TGTGCCAGCAGCCCCACCGCAGGGGGTTTGGGTGAAGCTTTCTTT.

The chain couples TRBV5-5 to TRBJ1-2; the match to TRBD1 covers 10 bases. The CDR3 is 16 residues long. After removal of 3 bases from V and 7 bases from J, the junction contained 12 bases not matched to a gene. Germline CDR1 SGHKS, CDR2 YYEKEE (reference sequence). The CDR3 loop is CASSSGTGAVIGGYTF. The CDR3 DNA reads as TGTGCCAGCAGCTCCGGGACAGGGGCCGTCATAGGTGGCTACACCTTC.

J is TRBJ1-2 and V is TRBV5-5, with a weak D call TRBD1 (5 bases). Germline loops: CDR1 SGHKS, CDR2 YYEKEE (reference sequence). The CDR3 covers 14 residues. V lost 4 bases to trimming and J lost 4 bases, with 14 bases between them. In DNA form, the CDR3 reads TGTGCCAGCAGCCTCGGTGGGGCGATCTATGGCTACACCTTC. As protein: CASSLGGAIYGYTF.

The rearrangement links TRBV7-9 to TRBJ1-2; D remains ambiguous. Between the trimmed V and J ends, which lost 5 bases and 4 bases, there was a span of 17 bases. The CDR3 runs to 15 residues. Per the germline V gene, CDR1 is SEHNR and CDR2 is FQNEAQ (reference sequence). CDR3 DNA sequence: TGTGCCAGCAGCCCCATGCATACGGCGGGCTATGGCTACACCTTC. Encoded protein: CASSPMHTAGYGYTF.

V is TRBV18 and J is TRBJ2-2; no clear D gene. In germline, CDR1 is KGHSH, CDR2 LQKENI. The ends were cut back, 2 bases at V and 0 bases at J, with 7 bases in the middle. The CDR3 covers 15 residues. The CDR3 DNA reads as TGTGCCAGCTCACCAGGTGCAGCGAACACCGGGGAGCTGTTTTTT. It yields the protein CASSPGAANTGELFF. Based on the CDR3 plus reference TRBV18 and TRBJ2-2, the full variable domain is NAGVMQNPRHLVRRRGQEARLRCSPMKGHSHVYWYRQLPEEGLKFMVYLQKENIIDESGMPKERFSAEFPKEGPSILRIQQVVRGDSAAYFCASSPGAANTGELFFGEGSRLTVL.

This chain uses TRBV4-1 with TRBJ1-4; D is unresolved. The CDR3 runs to 17 residues. The V gene's germline CDR1 is MGHRA and CDR2 YSYEKL. The V end was cut by 1 base, the J end by 4 bases, with 16 bases between. The DNA for the CDR3 is TGCGCCAGCAGCCAAGTATACTCAAACAGACTTAATGAAAAACTGTTTTTT. Residues: CASSQVYSNRLNEKLFF.